Shown below are 15 T cell receptor beta chains from a single sample sequenced in a study of cytomegalovirus exposure and HLA in healthy donors. In the PCR, 60 Vbeta and 13 Jbeta primers were used. Method: immunoSEQ multiplex PCR; TCRdb's copy keeps in-frame clones and lacks some. The sample shows under 200,000 clones, 80% to 90% of them seen only once. Sequenced input: PBMCs. These receptors came from a woman aged 18-30 years in good health and CMV-seronegative.

The chain couples TRBV7-9 to TRBJ2-7, with 11 bases identical to TRBD1. V shed 5 bases, J shed 6 bases, and the junction held 9 bases outside the gene matches. Germline V gene data show CDR1 as SEHNR and CDR2 as FQNEAQ (reference sequence). CDR3 length equals 15 residues. The CDR3 DNA sequence: TGTGCCAGCAGCAGGGGGGACAGGGGGACGAGCGAGCAGTACTTC. Translated, it gives CASSRGDRGTSEQYF.

This chain joins TRBV27 and TRBJ1-1; the D gene is possibly TRBD1 (6 bases). Deletions cut 7 bases from V and 4 bases from J, with 10 bases between. CDR3 length: 12 residues. The germline CDR1 and CDR2 sequences are MNHEY and SMNVEV (reference sequence). The CDR3 DNA sequence: TGTGCCAGCAAAACAGGGCGCACTGAAGCTTTCTTT. It encodes CASKTGRTEAFF.

This chain uses TRBV4-1 with TRBJ1-5, with 7 bases lining up with TRBD1. This CDR3 has 17 residues. Trimming at V came to 0 bases and at J to 1 base, leaving 6 bases not matched to a gene. From germline, CDR1 is MGHRA and CDR2 YSYEKL. DNA of the CDR3: TGCGCCAGCAGCCAAGATCATCCGGGACAGAGCAATCAGCCCCAGCATTTT. Translating gives CASSQDHPGQSNQPQHF.

V and J are TRBV6-1 and TRBJ2-2; TRBD1 agrees at 8 bases. CDR1 MNHNS and CDR2 SASEGT come from the germline V gene. This CDR3 region has 18 residues. V dropped 1 base and J dropped 0; count of bases not matched to a gene: 7. The CDR3 region is CASSEGAGGFTNTGELFF. The CDR3, as DNA: TGTGCCAGCAGTGAAGGGGCAGGGGGCTTCACGAACACCGGGGAGCTGTTTTTT.

The J gene is TRBJ2-7, the V gene TRBV28, with D possibly TRBD2 on 7 matching bases. The germline V gene has CDR1 MDHEN and CDR2 SYDVKM. This CDR3 has 15 residues. V was pared by 9 bases and J by 0 bases, with 18 bases between. The CDR3 DNA is TGTGCCAGTAACAAAGGGGGGGCAAGCTCCTACGAGCAGTACTTC. Its translation is CASNKGGASSYEQYF.

The J gene is TRBJ2-2, the V gene TRBV11-2; 8 positions match TRBD2. CDR1 and CDR2 from the germline V gene are SGHAT and FQNNGV. The CDR3 totals 19 residues. The V segment lost 1 base and the J segment 5 bases; nucleotides outside the gene matches: 15. CDR3 DNA: TGTGCCAGCAGCTTAGTTGGTATCTACGCGGGAGGCGCTACCGGGGAGCTGTTTTTT. It encodes CASSLVGIYAGGATGELFF.

The chain couples TRBV5-1 to TRBJ2-6, with 7 positions matching TRBD1. The CDR3 sequence is 16 residues long. The germline V gene has CDR1 SGHRS and CDR2 YFSETQ. The V and J ends lost 4 bases and 0 bases, in that order; junction bases with no gene match: 4. The CDR3: CASSITGDSGANVLTF. The CDR3 DNA reads TGCGCCAGCAGCATTACAGGGGACTCTGGGGCCAACGTCCTGACTTTC.

This clone was seen a handful of times. The chain joins TRBV9 to TRBJ2-2; 16 bases match TRBD2. The CDR3 extends over 17 amino acids. Per germline, CDR1 SGDLS and CDR2 YYNGEE. J gave up 7 bases and V 4 bases, and 7 bases lay outside the gene matches. The CDR3 here is CASSSGLAGGAVGELFF. The CDR3 nucleotides are TGTGCCAGCAGCTCGGGACTAGCGGGAGGGGCCGTCGGGGAGCTGTTTTTT.

The DNA for the CDR3 is TGTGCCAGTAGTATCGCCTGGTCGCAGGGCAACGGATCACCCCTCCACTTT. Its protein product is CASSIAWSQGNGSPLHF. This rearrangement joins TRBV19 to TRBJ1-6; the D gene is possibly TRBD1 (5 bases). Per germline, CDR1 LNHDA and CDR2 SQIVND (reference sequence). V dropped 3 bases and J dropped 10 bases, with 22 bases sitting between them. This CDR3 is 17 amino acids long.

The CDR3 spells CASSATGGANQPQHF. The CDR3 DNA is TGTGCCAGCAGCGCCACAGGGGGCGCGAATCAGCCCCAGCATTTT. This chain connects TRBV7-8 to TRBJ1-5; 9 nucleotides line up with TRBD1. The CDR3 runs 15 residues. The ends lost 5 bases at V and 4 bases at J; junction bases unmatched: 6. Germline CDR1 SGHVS, CDR2 FQNEAQ. Full variable domain (rest looked up from reference TRBV7-8 and TRBJ1-5): GAGVSQSPRYKVAKRGQDVALRCDPISGHVSLFWYQQALGQGPEFLTYFQNEAQLDKSGLPSDRFFAERPEGSVSTLKIQRTQQEDSAVYLCASSATGGANQPQHFGDGTRLSIL.

The rearrangement joins TRBV7-2 to TRBJ2-1, with 9 nucleotides matching TRBD2. CDR1 SGHTA and CDR2 FQGNSA come from the germline V gene. The CDR3 has 14 amino acids. Trimming took 5 bases from V and 4 from J; bases not matched to a gene: 3. The CDR3 coding sequence is TGTGCCAGCAGCAAGGCGGGAGGGTACAATGAGCAGTTCTTC. Translation gives CASSKAGGYNEQFF.

This clone is a singleton in its sample. This chain connects TRBV28 to TRBJ2-7; weak D call: TRBD2 (7 bases). The V gene's germline CDR1 is MDHEN and CDR2 SYDVKM. CDR3 length: 17 amino acids. Trimming removed 5 bases at V and 4 bases at J, with 24 bases between. CDR3: CASSSSFHVGGQYEQYF. In DNA, the CDR3 is TGTGCCAGCAGTAGTAGTTTTCACGTCGGGGGGCAGTACGAGCAGTACTTC.

V usage is TRBV11-2 and J usage is TRBJ2-7, with 9 bases matching TRBD1. V was clipped by 6 bases and J by 6 bases; unmatched bases: 9. Looked up from germline, CDR1 is SGHAT and CDR2 is FQNNGV. This CDR3 has 14 amino acids. CDR3 sequence (DNA): TGTGCCAGCAGACCTGGGGGACAGGGTTCCGAGCAGTACTTC. It translates to CASRPGGQGSEQYF.

The gene calls are TRBV19 and TRBJ2-6; 12 bases line up with TRBD2. CDR1 and CDR2 from the germline V gene are LNHDA and SQIVND (reference sequence). This CDR3 is 18 amino acids long. J lost 1 base, V lost 6 bases, and 7 bases had no gene match. The CDR3 DNA reads TGTGCCAGTAGGTTCGATCTAGCGGGAGGGTCTGGGGCCAACGTCCTGACTTTC. Translating it yields CASRFDLAGGSGANVLTF.

This rearrangement joins TRBV2 to TRBJ2-1; 11 positions agree with TRBD1. CDR1 SNHLY and CDR2 FYNNEI come from the germline V gene. V lost 10 bases and J lost 8; bases outside the gene matches: 7. CDR3 size: 13 residues. The CDR3 is CATGGQGAYEQFF. The CDR3 DNA sequence: TGTGCCACCGGAGGACAGGGGGCTTATGAGCAGTTCTTC.